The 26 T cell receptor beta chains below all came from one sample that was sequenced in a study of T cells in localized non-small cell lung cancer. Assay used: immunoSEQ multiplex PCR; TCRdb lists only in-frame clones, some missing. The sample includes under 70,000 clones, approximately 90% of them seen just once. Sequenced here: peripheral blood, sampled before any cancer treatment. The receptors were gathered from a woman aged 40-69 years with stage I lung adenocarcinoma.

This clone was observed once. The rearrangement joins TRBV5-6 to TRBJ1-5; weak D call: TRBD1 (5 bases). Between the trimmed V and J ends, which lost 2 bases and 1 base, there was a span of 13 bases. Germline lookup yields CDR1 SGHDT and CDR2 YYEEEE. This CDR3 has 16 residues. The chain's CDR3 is CASSFGLDTSNQPQHF. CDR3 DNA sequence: TGTGCCAGCAGCTTCGGGCTGGACACAAGCAATCAGCCCCAGCATTTT.

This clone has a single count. The CDR3 sequence is CASKVAYEQYF. Here the CDR3 DNA reads TGTGCCAGCAAGGTTGCCTACGAGCAGTACTTC. V is TRBV6-1 and J is TRBJ2-7; D uncertain. The CDR3 runs to 11 residues. Trimming removed 7 bases from V and 2 bases from J, with 6 bases in between. Germline V lookup: CDR1 MNHNS, CDR2 SASEGT.

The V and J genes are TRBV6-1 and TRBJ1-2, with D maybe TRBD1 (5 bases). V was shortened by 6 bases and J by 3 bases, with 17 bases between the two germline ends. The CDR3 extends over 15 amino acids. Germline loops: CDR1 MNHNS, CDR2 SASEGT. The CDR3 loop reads CASRLNRMRDYGYTF. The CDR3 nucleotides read TGTGCCAGCAGATTGAACAGGATGCGGGACTATGGCTACACCTTC.

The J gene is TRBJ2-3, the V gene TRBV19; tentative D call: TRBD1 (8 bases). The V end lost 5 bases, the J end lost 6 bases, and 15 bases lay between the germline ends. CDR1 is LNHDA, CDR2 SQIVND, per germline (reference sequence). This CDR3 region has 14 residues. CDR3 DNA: TGTGCCAGTAGTGCACAGGGGGAGGGGGATACGCAGTATTTT. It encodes CASSAQGEGDTQYF. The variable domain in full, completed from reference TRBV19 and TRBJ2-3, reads DGGITQSPKYLFRKEGQNVTLSCEQNLNHDAMYWYRQDPGQGLRLIYYSQIVNDFQKGDIAEGYSVSREKKESFPLTVTSAQKNPTAFYLCASSAQGEGDTQYFGPGTRLTVL.

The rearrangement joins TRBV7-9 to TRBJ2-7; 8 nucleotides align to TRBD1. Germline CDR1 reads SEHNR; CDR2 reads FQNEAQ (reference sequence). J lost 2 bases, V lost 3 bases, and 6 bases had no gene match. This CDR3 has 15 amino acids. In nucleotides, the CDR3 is TGTGCCAGCAGCTTGGGACAGGTGGGGGCCTACGAGCAGTACTTC. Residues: CASSLGQVGAYEQYF.

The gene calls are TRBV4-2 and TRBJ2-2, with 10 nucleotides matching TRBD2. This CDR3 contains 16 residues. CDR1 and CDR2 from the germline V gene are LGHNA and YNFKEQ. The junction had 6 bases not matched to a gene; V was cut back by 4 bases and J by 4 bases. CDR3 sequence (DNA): TGTGCCAGCAGCCGGGGGGGACTAGCGTTCACCGGGGAGCTGTTTTTT. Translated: CASSRGGLAFTGELFF.

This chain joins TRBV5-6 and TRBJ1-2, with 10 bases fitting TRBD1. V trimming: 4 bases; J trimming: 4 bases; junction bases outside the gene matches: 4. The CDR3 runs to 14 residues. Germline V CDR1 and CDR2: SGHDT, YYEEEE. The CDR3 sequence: CASSLWDRGYGYTF. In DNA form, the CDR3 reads TGTGCCAGCAGCCTATGGGACAGGGGCTATGGCTACACCTTC.

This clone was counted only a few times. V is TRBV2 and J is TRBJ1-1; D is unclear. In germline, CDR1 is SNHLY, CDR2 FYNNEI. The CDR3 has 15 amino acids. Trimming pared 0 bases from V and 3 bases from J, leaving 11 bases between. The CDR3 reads CASSEAIGGYTEAFF. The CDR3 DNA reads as TGTGCCAGCAGTGAAGCTATAGGAGGCTACACTGAAGCTTTCTTT.

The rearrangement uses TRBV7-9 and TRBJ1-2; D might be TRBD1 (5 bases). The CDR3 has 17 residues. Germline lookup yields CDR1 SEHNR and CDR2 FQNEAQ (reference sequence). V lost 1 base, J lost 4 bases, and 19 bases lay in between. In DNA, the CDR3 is TGTGCCAGCAGCTTAGTTACCCTTCAAGACAGAGTCTATGGCTACACCTTC. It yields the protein CASSLVTLQDRVYGYTF.

CDR3 nucleotide sequence: TGCGCCAGCAGTGCCCTGGGAGCGGGGGGTAGCGGTGAGCAGTTCTTC. Residues: CASSALGAGGSGEQFF. The chain combines TRBV10-1 with TRBJ2-1; the match to TRBD2 covers 9 bases. The CDR3 has 16 amino acids. V lost 4 bases, J lost 9 bases, and 13 bases stayed unmatched. From germline, CDR1 is WNHNN and CDR2 SYGVQD (reference sequence).

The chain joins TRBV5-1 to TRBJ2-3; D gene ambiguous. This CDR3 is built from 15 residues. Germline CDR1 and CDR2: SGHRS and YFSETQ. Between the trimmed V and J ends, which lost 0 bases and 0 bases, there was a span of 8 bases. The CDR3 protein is CASSLDLVSTDTQYF. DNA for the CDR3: TGCGCCAGCAGCTTGGATCTGGTTAGCACAGATACGCAGTATTTT.

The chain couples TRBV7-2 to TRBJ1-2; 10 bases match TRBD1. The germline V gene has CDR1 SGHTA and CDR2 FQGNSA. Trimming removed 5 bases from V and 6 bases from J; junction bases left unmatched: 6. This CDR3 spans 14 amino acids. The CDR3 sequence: CASSHLTGGNGYTF. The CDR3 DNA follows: TGTGCCAGCAGCCACCTGACAGGGGGCAATGGCTACACCTTC. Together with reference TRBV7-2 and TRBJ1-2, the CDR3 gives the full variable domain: GAGVSQSPSNKVTEKGKDVELRCDPISGHTALYWYRQSLGQGLEFLIYFQGNSAPDKSGLPSDRFSAERTGGSVSTLTIQRTQQEDSAVYLCASSHLTGGNGYTFGSGTRLTVV.

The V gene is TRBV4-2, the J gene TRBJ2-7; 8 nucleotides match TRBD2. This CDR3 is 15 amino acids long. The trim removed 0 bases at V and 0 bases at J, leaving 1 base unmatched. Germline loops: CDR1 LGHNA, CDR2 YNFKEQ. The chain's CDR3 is CASSQDRGGSYEQYF. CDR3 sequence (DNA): TGTGCCAGCAGCCAAGACCGGGGGGGCTCCTACGAGCAGTACTTC.

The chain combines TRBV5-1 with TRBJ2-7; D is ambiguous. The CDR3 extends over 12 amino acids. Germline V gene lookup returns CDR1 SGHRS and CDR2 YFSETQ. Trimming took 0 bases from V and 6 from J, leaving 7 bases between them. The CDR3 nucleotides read TGCGCCAGCAGCTTGGACGGATCCGAGCAGTACTTC. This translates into CASSLDGSEQYF.

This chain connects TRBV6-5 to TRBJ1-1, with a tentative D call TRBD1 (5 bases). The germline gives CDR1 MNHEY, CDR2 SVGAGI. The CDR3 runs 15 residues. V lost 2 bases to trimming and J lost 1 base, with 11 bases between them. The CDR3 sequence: CASSYLGGGNTEAFF. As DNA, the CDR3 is TGTGCCAGCAGTTACCTCGGGGGGGGGAACACTGAAGCTTTCTTT.

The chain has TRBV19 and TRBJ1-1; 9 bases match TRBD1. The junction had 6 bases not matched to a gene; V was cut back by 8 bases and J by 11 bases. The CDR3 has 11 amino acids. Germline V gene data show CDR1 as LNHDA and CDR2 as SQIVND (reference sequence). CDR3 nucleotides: TGTGCCAGTCTGACAGGGGGAACGGCTTTCTTT. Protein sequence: CASLTGGTAFF.

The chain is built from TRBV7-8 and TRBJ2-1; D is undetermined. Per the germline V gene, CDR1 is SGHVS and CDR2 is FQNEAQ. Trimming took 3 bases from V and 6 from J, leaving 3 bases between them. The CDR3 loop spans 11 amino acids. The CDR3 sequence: CASSFGNEQFF. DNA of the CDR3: TGTGCCAGCAGCTTTGGCAATGAGCAGTTCTTC.

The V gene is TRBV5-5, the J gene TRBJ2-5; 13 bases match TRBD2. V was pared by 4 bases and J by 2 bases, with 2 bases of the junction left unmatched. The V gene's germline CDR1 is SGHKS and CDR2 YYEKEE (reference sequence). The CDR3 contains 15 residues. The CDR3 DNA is TGTGCCAGCAGCCTACTAGCGGGGGGGCAAGAGACCCAGTACTTC. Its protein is CASSLLAGGQETQYF.

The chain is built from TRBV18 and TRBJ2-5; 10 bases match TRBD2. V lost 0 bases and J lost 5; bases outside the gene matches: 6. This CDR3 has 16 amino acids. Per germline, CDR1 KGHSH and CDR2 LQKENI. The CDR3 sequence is CASSPPSGGAGETQYF. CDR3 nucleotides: TGTGCCAGCTCACCACCAAGCGGGGGGGCTGGGGAGACCCAGTACTTC.

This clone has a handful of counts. This chain's CDR3 is CASSLDTGDTQYF. CDR3 DNA sequence: TGTGCCAGCAGCTTAGATACTGGAGATACGCAGTATTTT. J is TRBJ2-3 and V is TRBV11-3; D remains ambiguous. The CDR3 has 13 residues. V lost 0 bases, J lost 5 bases, and 6 bases lay in between. CDR1 is SGHNT, CDR2 YENEEA, per germline. Drawing the rest from reference TRBV11-3 and TRBJ2-3, the complete variable domain is EAGVVQSPRYKIIEKKQPVAFWCNPISGHNTLYWYLQNLGQGPELLIRYENEEAVDDSQLPKDRFSAERLKGVDSTLKIQPAELGDSAVYLCASSLDTGDTQYFGPGTRLTVL.

The CDR3 loop is CAWITLGLRYGYTF. In DNA, the CDR3 is TGTGCCTGGATTACTCTGGGACTGCGCTATGGCTACACCTTC. The V and J genes are TRBV30 and TRBJ1-2, with a tentative D call TRBD1 (5 bases). V was shortened by 4 bases and J by 4 bases, with 16 bases between the two germline ends. The germline V gene has CDR1 GTSNPN and CDR2 SVGIG (reference sequence). This CDR3 comprises 14 residues.

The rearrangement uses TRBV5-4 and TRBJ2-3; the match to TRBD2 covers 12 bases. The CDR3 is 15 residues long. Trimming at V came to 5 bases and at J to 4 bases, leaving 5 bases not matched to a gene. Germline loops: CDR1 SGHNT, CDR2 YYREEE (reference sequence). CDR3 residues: CASSASGGGSDTQYF. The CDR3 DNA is TGTGCCAGCAGTGCTAGCGGGGGGGGCTCAGATACGCAGTATTTT.

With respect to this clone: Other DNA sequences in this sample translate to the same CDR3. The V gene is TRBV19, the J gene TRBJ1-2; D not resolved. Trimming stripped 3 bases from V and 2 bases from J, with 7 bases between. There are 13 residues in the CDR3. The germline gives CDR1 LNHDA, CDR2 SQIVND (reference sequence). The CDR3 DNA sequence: TGTGCCAGTAGTATTTCGGGGAACTATGGCTACACCTTC. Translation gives CASSISGNYGYTF.

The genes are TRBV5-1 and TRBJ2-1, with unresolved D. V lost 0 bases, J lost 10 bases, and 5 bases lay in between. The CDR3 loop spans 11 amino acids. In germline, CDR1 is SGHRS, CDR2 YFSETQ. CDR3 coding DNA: TGCGCCAGCAGCTTGGACGTAGAGCAGTTCTTC. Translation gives CASSLDVEQFF.

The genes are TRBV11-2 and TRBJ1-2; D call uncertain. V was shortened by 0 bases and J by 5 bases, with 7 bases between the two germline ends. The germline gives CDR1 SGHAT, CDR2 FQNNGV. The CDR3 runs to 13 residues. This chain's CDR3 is CASSLESRYGYTF. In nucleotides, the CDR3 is TGTGCCAGCAGCTTAGAGTCTAGGTATGGCTACACCTTC.

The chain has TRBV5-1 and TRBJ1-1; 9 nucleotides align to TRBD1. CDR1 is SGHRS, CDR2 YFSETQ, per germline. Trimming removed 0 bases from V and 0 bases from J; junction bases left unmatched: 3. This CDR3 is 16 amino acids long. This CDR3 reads CASSLGGTGLNTEAFF. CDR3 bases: TGCGCCAGCAGCTTGGGTGGGACAGGGTTGAACACTGAAGCTTTCTTT.